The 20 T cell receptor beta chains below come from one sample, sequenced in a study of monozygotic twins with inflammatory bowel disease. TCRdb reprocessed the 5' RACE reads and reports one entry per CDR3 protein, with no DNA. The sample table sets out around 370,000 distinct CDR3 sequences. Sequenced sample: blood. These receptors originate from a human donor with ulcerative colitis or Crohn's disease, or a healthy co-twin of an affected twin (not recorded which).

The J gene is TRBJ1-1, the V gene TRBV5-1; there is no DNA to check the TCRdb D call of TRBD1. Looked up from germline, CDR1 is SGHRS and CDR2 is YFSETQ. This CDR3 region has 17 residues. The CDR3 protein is CASTGPRGSAGNTEAFF.

This chain's CDR3 is CSVVQGASGNEQFF. The chain links TRBV29-1 to TRBJ2-1; the TRBD1 assignment by TCRdb is unverifiable without DNA. The CDR3 is 14 amino acids. CDR1 SQVTM and CDR2 ANQGSEA come from the germline V gene.

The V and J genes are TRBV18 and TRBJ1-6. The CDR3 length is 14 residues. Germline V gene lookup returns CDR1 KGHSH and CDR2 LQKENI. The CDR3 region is CASSPSGLGSPLHF.

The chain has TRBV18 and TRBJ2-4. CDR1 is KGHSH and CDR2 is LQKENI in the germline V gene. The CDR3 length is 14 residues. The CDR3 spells CASSPPAQLDIQYF. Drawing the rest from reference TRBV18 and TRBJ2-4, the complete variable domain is NAGVMQNPRHLVRRRGQEARLRCSPMKGHSHVYWYRQLPEEGLKFMVYLQKENIIDESGMPKERFSAEFPKEGPSILRIQQVVRGDSAAYFCASSPPAQLDIQYFGAGTRLSVL.

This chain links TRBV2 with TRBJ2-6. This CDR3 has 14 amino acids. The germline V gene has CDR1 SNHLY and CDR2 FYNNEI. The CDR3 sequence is CASSAESGANVLTF.

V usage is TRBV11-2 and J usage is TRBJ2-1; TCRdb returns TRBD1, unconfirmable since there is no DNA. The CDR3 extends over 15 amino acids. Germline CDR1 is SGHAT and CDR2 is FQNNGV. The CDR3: CASSFYTGAYNEQFF.

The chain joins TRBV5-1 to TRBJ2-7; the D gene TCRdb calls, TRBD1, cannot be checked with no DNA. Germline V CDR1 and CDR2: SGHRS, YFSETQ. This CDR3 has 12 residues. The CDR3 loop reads CASSLEGDEQYF.

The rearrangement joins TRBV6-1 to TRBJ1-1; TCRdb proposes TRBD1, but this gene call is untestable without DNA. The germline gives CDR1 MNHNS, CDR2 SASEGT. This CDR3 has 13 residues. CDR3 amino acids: CASSELGGTEAFF.

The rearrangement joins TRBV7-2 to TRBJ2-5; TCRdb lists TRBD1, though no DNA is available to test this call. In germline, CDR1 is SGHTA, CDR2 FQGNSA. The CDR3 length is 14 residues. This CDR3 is CASSPGWVQETQYF.

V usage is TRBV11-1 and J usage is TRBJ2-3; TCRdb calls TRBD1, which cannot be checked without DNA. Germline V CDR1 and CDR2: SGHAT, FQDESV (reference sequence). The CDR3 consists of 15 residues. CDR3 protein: CASSFLGHLTDTQYF.

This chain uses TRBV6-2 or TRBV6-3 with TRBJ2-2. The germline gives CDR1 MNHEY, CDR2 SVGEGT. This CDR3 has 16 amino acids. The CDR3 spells CASSYSIRSTVWELFF.

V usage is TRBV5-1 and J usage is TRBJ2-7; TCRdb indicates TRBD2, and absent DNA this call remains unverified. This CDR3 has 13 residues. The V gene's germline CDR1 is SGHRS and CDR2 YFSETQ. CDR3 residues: CASSLGDLYEQYF.

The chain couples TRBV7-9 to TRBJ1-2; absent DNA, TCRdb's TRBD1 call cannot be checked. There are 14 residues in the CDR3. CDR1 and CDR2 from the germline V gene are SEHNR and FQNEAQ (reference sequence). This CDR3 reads CASSLDLDRVGYTF.

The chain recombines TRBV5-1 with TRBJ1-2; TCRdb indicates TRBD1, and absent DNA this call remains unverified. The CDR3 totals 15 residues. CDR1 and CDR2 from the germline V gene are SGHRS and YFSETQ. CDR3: CASSPIGTGHYGYTF.

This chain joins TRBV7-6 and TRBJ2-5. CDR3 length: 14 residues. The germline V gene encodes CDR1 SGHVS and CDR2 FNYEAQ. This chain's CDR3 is CASSLDWLAKTQYF.

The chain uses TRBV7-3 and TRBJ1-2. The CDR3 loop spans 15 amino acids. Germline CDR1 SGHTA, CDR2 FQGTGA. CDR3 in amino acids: CASSSTAHTNYGYTF.

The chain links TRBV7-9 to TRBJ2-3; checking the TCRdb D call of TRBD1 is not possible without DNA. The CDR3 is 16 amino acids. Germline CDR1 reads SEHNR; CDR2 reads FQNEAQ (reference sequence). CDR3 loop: CASSPQKDRPTDTQYF.

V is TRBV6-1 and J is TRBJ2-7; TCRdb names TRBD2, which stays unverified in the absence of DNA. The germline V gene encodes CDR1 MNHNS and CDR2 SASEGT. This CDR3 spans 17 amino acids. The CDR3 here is CASTNPGDSLSSYEQYF.

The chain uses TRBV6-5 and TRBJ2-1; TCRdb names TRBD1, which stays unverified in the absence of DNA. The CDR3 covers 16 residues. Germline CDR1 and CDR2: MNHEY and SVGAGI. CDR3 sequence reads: CASSYSTGGSANEQFF.

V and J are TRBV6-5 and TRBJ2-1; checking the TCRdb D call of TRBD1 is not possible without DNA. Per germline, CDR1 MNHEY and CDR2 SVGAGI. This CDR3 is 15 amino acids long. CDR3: CASSYLEGRDNEQFF.